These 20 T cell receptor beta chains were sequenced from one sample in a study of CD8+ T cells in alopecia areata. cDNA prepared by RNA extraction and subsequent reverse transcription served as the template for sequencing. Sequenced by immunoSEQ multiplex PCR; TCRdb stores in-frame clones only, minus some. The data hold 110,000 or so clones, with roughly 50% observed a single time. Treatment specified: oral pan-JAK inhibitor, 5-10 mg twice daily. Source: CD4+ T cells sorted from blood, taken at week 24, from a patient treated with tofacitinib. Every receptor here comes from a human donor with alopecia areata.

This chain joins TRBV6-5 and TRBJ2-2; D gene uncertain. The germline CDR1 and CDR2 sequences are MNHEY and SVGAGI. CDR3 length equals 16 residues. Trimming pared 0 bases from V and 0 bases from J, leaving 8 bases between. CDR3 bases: TGTGCCAGCAGTTACTCCGGCGGAGCGAACACCGGGGAGCTGTTTTTT. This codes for CASSYSGGANTGELFF.

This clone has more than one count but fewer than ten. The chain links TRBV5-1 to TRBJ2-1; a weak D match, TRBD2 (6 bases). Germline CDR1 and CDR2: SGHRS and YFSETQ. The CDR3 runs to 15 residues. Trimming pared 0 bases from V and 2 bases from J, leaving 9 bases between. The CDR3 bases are TGCGCCAGCAGCTTGGATGCGGGGACCTACAATGAGCAGTTCTTC. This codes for CASSLDAGTYNEQFF.

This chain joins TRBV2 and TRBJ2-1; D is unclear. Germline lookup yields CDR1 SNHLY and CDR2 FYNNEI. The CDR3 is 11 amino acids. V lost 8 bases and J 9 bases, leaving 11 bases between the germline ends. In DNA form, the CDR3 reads TGTGCCAGCCAAGTAATGATTGAGCAGTTCTTC. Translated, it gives CASQVMIEQFF.

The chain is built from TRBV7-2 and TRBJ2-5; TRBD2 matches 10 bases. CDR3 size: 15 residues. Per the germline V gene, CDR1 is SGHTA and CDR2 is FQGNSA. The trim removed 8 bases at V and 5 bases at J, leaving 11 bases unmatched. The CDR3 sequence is CASAKRGGQGETQYF. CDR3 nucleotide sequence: TGTGCCAGCGCCAAGCGGGGGGGCCAGGGGGAGACCCAGTACTTC.

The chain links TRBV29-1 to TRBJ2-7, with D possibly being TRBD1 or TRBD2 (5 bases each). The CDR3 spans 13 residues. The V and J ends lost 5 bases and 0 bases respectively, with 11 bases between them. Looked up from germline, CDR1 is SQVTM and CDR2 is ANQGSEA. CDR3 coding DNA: TGCAGCGTTTCCCGGGACGGCTCCTACGAGCAGTACTTC. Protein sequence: CSVSRDGSYEQYF.

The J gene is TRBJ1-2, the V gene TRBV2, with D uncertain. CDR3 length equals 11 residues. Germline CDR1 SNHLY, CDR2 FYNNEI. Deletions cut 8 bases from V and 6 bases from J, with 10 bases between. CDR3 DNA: TGTGCCAGCGGAATTAAGGATGGCTACACCTTC. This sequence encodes CASGIKDGYTF.

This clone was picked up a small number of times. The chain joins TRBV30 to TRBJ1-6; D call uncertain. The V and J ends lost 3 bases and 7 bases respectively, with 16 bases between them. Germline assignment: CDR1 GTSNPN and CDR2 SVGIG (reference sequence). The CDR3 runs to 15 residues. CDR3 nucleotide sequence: TGTGCCTGGAGCCAAGGAGCTTCGGCGAATTCACCCCTCCACTTT. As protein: CAWSQGASANSPLHF. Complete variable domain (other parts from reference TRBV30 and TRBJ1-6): SQTIHQWPATLVQPVGSPLSLECTVEGTSNPNLYWYRQAAGRGLQLLFYSVGIGQISSEVPQNLSASRPQDRQFILSSKKLLLSDSGFYLCAWSQGASANSPLHFGNGTRLTVT.

CDR3: CASSQGTVKGTQYF. Here the CDR3 DNA reads TGTGCCAGCAGCCAAGGGACAGTGAAAGGGACCCAGTACTTC. This chain links TRBV5-4 with TRBJ2-5; 7 bases agree with TRBD1. The length of the CDR3 is 14 residues. Germline trimming cut 4 bases from V and 7 bases from J; bases unmatched to any gene: 10. CDR1 and CDR2 (germline): SGHNT, YYREEE (reference sequence).

The CDR3: CASSSLKTQYF. The CDR3 DNA sequence: TGTGCCAGCAGCTCGCTAAAGACCCAGTACTTC. The gene calls are TRBV7-2 and TRBJ2-5; D is unclear. V shed 4 bases and J shed 6 bases, with 6 bases lying between them. The germline V gene encodes CDR1 SGHTA and CDR2 FQGNSA. This CDR3 has 11 amino acids.

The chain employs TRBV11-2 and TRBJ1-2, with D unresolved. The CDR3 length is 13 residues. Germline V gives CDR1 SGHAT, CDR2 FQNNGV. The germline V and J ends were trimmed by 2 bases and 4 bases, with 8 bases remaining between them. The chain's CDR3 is CASSLRQSYGYTF. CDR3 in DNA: TGTGCCAGCAGCTTAAGGCAGTCCTATGGCTACACCTTC.

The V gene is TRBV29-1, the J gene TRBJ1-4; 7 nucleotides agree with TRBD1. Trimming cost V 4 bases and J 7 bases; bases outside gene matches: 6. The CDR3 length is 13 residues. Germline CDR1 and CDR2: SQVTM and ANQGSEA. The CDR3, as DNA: TGCAGCGTTGGGACAGGTGTGGGTGAAAAACTGTTTTTT. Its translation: CSVGTGVGEKLFF.

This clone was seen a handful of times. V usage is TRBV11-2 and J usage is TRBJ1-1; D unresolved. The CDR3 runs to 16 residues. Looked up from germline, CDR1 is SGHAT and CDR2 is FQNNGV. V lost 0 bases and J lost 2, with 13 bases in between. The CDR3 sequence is CASSLEFGRRNTEAFF. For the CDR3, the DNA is TGTGCCAGCAGCTTAGAGTTTGGCAGGCGAAACACTGAAGCTTTCTTT.

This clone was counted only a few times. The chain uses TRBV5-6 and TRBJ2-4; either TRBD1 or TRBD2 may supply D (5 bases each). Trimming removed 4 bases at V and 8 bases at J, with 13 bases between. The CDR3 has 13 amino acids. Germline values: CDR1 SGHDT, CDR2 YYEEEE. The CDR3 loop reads CASSGTGTDIQYF. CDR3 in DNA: TGTGCCAGCAGCGGGACGGGTACAGACATTCAGTACTTC.

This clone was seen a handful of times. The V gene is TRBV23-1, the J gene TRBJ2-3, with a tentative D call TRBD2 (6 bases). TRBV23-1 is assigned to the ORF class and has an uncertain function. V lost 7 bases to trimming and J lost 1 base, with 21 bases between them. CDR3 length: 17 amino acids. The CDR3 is CASNQPGGVGGTDTQYF. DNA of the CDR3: TGCGCCAGCAACCAACCCGGCGGGGTGGGAGGCACAGATACGCAGTATTTT.

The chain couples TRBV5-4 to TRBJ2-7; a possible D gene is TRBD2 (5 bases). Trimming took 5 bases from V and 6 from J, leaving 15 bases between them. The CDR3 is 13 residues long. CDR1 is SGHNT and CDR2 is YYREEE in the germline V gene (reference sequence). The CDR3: CASSLGSGIEQYF. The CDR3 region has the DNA TGTGCCAGCAGTCTTGGTTCGGGGATCGAGCAGTACTTC. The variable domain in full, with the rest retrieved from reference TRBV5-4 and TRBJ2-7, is ETGVTQSPTHLIKTRGQQVTLRCSSQSGHNTVSWYQQALGQGPQFIFQYYREEENGRGNFPPRFSGLQFPNYSSELNVNALELDDSALYLCASSLGSGIEQYFGPGTRLTVT.

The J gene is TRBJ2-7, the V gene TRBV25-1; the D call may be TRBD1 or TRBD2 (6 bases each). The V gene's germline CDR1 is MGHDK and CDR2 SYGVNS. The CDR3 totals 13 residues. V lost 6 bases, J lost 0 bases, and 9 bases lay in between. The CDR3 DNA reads TGTGCCAGCAGGGAGGGGGGCTCCTACGAGCAGTACTTC. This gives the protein CASREGGSYEQYF.

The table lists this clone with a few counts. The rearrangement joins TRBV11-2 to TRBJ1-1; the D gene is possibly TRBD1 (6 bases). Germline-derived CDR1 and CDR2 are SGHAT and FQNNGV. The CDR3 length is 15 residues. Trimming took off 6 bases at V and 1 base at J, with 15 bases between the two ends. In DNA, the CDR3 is TGTGCCAGCAGAGATCCGACCAGGGGGAACACTGAAGCTTTCTTT. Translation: CASRDPTRGNTEAFF.

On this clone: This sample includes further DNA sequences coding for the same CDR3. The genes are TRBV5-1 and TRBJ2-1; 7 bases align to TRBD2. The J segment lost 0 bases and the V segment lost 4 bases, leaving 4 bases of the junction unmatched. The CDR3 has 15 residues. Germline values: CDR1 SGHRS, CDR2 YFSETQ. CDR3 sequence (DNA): TGCGCCAGCAGCCGCGGGGGAGGCTCCTACAATGAGCAGTTCTTC. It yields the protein CASSRGGGSYNEQFF.

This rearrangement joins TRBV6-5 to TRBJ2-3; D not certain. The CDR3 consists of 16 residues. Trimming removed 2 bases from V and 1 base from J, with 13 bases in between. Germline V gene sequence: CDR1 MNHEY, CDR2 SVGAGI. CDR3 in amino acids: CASSYGAYGGTDTQYF. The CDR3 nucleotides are TGTGCCAGCAGTTACGGCGCCTACGGAGGCACAGATACGCAGTATTTT.

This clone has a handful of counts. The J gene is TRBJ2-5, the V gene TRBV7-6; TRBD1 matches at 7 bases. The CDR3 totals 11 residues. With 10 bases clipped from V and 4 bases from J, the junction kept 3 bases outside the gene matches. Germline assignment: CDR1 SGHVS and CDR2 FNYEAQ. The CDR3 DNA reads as TGTGCCATCCGACAGGGAGAGACCCAGTACTTC. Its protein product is CAIRQGETQYF.